Included here is one TCR beta chain sequence, with context. Antigen specificity is unknown. This specimen comes from a study of post-analysis software for immune sequencing data. Across the study: Courses of disease covered relapsing-remitting, secondary progressive and progressive-relapsing multiple sclerosis. Study findings and constraints: Four or five TRBV segments were more frequent in patients than controls; TRBV5-6, TRBV5-1 and TRBV20-1 belonged to this group. A significant reduction in normalized Chao1 diversity was observed in multiple sclerosis patients versus controls. Same-batch preparations were strongly co-clustered by F measure.

Trimming removed 3 bases from V and 4 bases from J; junction bases left unmatched: 9. Germline assignment: CDR1 DFQATT and CDR2 SNEGSKA (reference sequence). The CDR3 sequence is 16 residues long. Built from TCR beta cDNA, the libraries had unique molecular identifiers in them. The yield from around 1 to 10 million T cells was approximately 500,000 cDNA molecules in total. TCRdb processed the PCR reads anew with MiXCR; each CDR3 protein has one entry. The data contain roughly 800,000 distinct CDR3 sequences, 30% of them singletons. J is TRBJ2-1 and V is TRBV20-1; TRBD2 matches 10 bases. Sequencing input: blood. The TCR sequence derives from a girl aged 5 to 17 with multiple sclerosis. The chain's CDR3 is CSARGGSGGDYNEQFF. CDR3 nucleotides: TGCAGTGCTAGGGGCGGGAGCGGGGGGGATTACAATGAGCAGTTCTTC.